This T cell receptor beta chain was obtained from a study of blood T cells in healthy people across ages (dated by TCRdb to the mid-2010s). Some background on the complete study: In model experiments, template switching captured about one uniquely barcoded TCR beta cDNA molecule for every two T cells. To track age-related changes in TCR beta repertoire diversity, the study relied on deep sequencing normalized with unique cDNA molecular identifiers. The donors were split into four age groups: young (average about 15 years), middle-aged (39), aged (over 55) and long-lived (over 80). Donors of different ages were randomly distributed across sequencing lanes to avoid experimental bias. Using the same blood draw, the study looked at two additional independent replicas of 1 million unique cDNA reads for two donors, one aged 18 to 30 and the other aged 80 or older. What the research found in general, with its limitations: Compared with the aged group, the long-lived group had more naive CD4+ T cells, fewer expanded clones and increased TCR diversity, suggesting age selection. Observed TCR beta diversity per million T cells fell roughly linearly with age, and a significant reduction was already apparent by age approximately 40. A strong correlation was found between observed TCR beta diversity and the percentage of naive T cells measured by flow cytometry. Donor CMV infection status was unknown, potentially confounding age-related changes in expanded clonotypes. Conclusive comparison of naive and antigen-experienced compartments was prevented by the profiling of bulk unsorted PBMCs. Estimates of total diversity based on one million sequenced T cells were considered lower bounds and underestimates.

The CDR3 measures 17 amino acids from cysteine to phenylalanine. CDR3 DNA only is kept here, 51 bases in frame from base 1. V is cut back by 4 bases and J by 7 bases, with 7 bases in the junction unmatched. CDR1 and CDR2, per the germline V gene, are LGHNA and YNFKEQ. Systemically healthy Caucasian individuals from Russia, roughly 40 in total and aged roughly 6 to 95 years, were included as donors. Each donor gave 8.5 to 10 milliliters of peripheral blood, collected into EDTA-treated Vacutainer tubes. PBMCs were isolated by Ficoll-Paque density-gradient centrifugation, with at least 6 million obtained per sample. Total RNA, at least 6 micrograms per sample, was extracted from PBMCs with Trizol reagent. The percentages of naive CD45RAhigh/CD27high T cells were determined by flow cytometry on a PBMC aliquot from every donor. The library came from 5' RACE. This sample was sequenced with an Illumina HiSeq 2500. A second PCR of 7 to 11 cycles was performed with a sample-barcoded 5' primer and a J-beta primer mix. A template-switch 5' adaptor carrying 12 random nucleotides introduced a unique molecular identifier onto each TCR beta cDNA molecule. Each sample yielded at least 2.5 million CDR3-containing paired-end reads. First-strand cDNA was synthesized from all RNA with the Mint cDNA synthesis kit, primed by a TRBC-specific oligonucleotide. Following uracil-DNA glycosylase treatment, all cDNA underwent a first 18-cycle PCR with the universal primers M1SS and BC2_uni_R. The original methods were these. Normalization of each sample was performed by random selection of 1 million high-quality reads, each carrying a distinct molecular identifier. Reads sharing molecular identifiers were discarded rather than binned into consensus sequences. MiTCR, run with a Q25 quality threshold and the strictest error-elimination algorithm, handled CDR3 identification, clonotype clustering and error correction. A nonparametric unseen species model using Euler transformation provided a lower-bound estimate of total TCR beta diversity. The public reads were run again by TCRdb, first through fastp at Q25 and then through MiXCR, and only productive beta chains were kept. Under each unique CDR3 protein, matching rows form one entry showing the most common genes and DNA. The V and J calls follow TCRdb's processing rather than the paper's. Here the sample has approximately 600,000 distinct CDR3 sequences; around three fifths occur a single time. The ten largest clones capture 30% to 45% of the sample.

This clonotype came up many times. This receptor's antigen is unknown. No qualities accompany the bases; no much larger clone lies one base away. This receptor was taken from a man aged 60-69 years in good health. The chain couples TRBV4-2 to TRBJ2-1, and 16 junction bases match TRBD2. The sequenced material came from blood. The CDR3 in this case is CASSPRGLAGGLNEQFF. The sequenced DNA is TGTGCCAGCAGCCCAAGGGGACTAGCGGGGGGGCTGAATGAGCAGTTCTTC.